Below are 13 T cell receptor beta chains sequenced from a single sample in a study of beta chain features in type 1 diabetes. Sequenced material consisted of expressed TCRB transcripts (all of the isolated RNA was reverse transcribed). The protocol was immunoSEQ multiplex PCR, while the TCRdb copy is restricted to in-frame clones and leaves out a portion. The top ten hold 0.35% to 0.45% of the sample, which has some 150,000 clones, about 44% seen once. Material: Tregs from blood. The receptors derive from a man aged 18 to 29 in good health.

This clone was seen only a few times. The chain joins TRBV16 to TRBJ1-5, with 7 bases identical to TRBD1. Trimming at V came to 1 base and at J to 6 bases, leaving 0 bases not matched to a gene. CDR3 length equals 13 residues. Germline V lookup: CDR1 KGHSY, CDR2 FQNENV. CDR3 DNA sequence: TGTGCCAGCAGCCAATACAGGGGTCAGCCCCAGCATTTT. This gives the protein CASSQYRGQPQHF.

The chain is built from TRBV5-4 and TRBJ1-1, with 7 bases identical to TRBD1. Germline V gene lookup returns CDR1 SGHNT and CDR2 YYREEE (reference sequence). The CDR3 is made up of 14 amino acids. V lost 4 bases to trimming and J lost 5 bases; unmatched junction nucleotides: 8. The CDR3 DNA follows: TGTGCCAGCAGCAAAGGGGGCGCGGGGACTGAAGCTTTCTTT. Its translation is CASSKGGAGTEAFF.

This sequence joins TRBV5-1 and TRBJ2-5, with TRBD1 matching over 7 bases. Per the germline V gene, CDR1 is SGHRS and CDR2 is YFSETQ. The CDR3 totals 14 residues. J gave up 2 bases and V 6 bases, and 7 bases lay outside the gene matches. DNA of the CDR3: TGCGCCAGCACAATGGGACAGCGGCAAGAGACCCAGTACTTC. The encoded protein is CASTMGQRQETQYF.

This clone has a handful of counts. The V and J genes are TRBV7-9 and TRBJ2-7; D gene uncertain. Deletions cut 3 bases from V and 5 bases from J, with 14 bases between. The CDR3 loop spans 14 amino acids. Germline V gene lookup returns CDR1 SEHNR and CDR2 FQNEAQ (reference sequence). The CDR3, as DNA: TGTGCCAGCAGCTTCCTCCCGGGTAGAAACGAGCAGTACTTC. Translating it yields CASSFLPGRNEQYF.

J is TRBJ1-3 and V is TRBV19; D perhaps matches TRBD1 (5 bases). The V gene lost 6 bases and the J gene lost 4 bases, with 13 bases spanning the gap. The CDR3 length is 14 residues. Germline V gene lookup returns CDR1 LNHDA and CDR2 SQIVND (reference sequence). DNA for the CDR3: TGTGCCAGTAGCCTACGACAGTTAGGAAACACCATATATTTT. It encodes CASSLRQLGNTIYF.

The chain employs TRBV7-8 and TRBJ1-4, with 10 bases lining up with TRBD1. Germline V gives CDR1 SGHVS, CDR2 FQNEAQ. With 7 bases clipped from V and 8 bases from J, the junction kept 13 bases outside the gene matches. The CDR3 covers 16 residues. Here the CDR3 DNA reads TGTGCCAGCACCCCCGGCCTGACAGGGGGCGGAGAAAAACTGTTTTTT. This sequence encodes CASTPGLTGGGEKLFF. The full variable domain, with the rest looked up from reference TRBV7-8 and TRBJ1-4, is GAGVSQSPRYKVAKRGQDVALRCDPISGHVSLFWYQQALGQGPEFLTYFQNEAQLDKSGLPSDRFFAERPEGSVSTLKIQRTQQEDSAVYLCASTPGLTGGGEKLFFGSGTQLSVL.

This clone was counted a few times. The rearrangement joins TRBV30 to TRBJ1-2; 11 bases agree with TRBD1. V gave up 3 bases and J gave up 4 bases; unmatched junction bases: 10. The germline CDR1 and CDR2 sequences are GTSNPN and SVGIG (reference sequence). There are 16 residues in the CDR3. This CDR3 reads CAWRGGQGGIGYGYTF. CDR3 nucleotide sequence: TGTGCCTGGAGGGGGGGACAGGGGGGAATAGGCTATGGCTACACCTTC.

This rearrangement joins TRBV30 to TRBJ1-6; D gene unclear. V dropped 5 bases and J dropped 8 bases, with 7 bases sitting between them. The CDR3 sequence is 11 residues long. CDR1 and CDR2 from the germline V gene are GTSNPN and SVGIG (reference sequence). CDR3 nucleotide sequence: TGTGCCTGGGCTACGGATTCACCCCTCCACTTT. Amino acid sequence: CAWATDSPLHF. Supplemented by reference TRBV30 and TRBJ1-6, the full variable domain reads SQTIHQWPATLVQPVGSPLSLECTVEGTSNPNLYWYRQAAGRGLQLLFYSVGIGQISSEVPQNLSASRPQDRQFILSSKKLLLSDSGFYLCAWATDSPLHFGNGTRLTVT.

J is TRBJ1-1 and V is TRBV5-6; D may be TRBD1 (6 bases). Trimming took off 1 base at V and 7 bases at J, with 14 bases between the two ends. The CDR3 extends over 14 amino acids. The germline V gene encodes CDR1 SGHDT and CDR2 YYEEEE. The CDR3 protein is CASSLPQGSGEAFF. CDR3 DNA sequence: TGTGCCAGCAGCTTGCCTCAGGGGTCGGGTGAAGCTTTCTTT. The full variable domain, rest sourced from reference TRBV5-6 and TRBJ1-1, is DAGVTQSPTHLIKTRGQQVTLRCSPKSGHDTVSWYQQALGQGPQFIFQYYEEEERQRGNFPDRFSGHQFPNYSSELNVNALLLGDSALYLCASSLPQGSGEAFFGQGTRLTVV.

The V gene is TRBV6-5, the J gene TRBJ2-5; tentatively, D is TRBD2 (6 bases). Trimming shortened V by 6 bases and J by 5 bases, and 19 bases separated the two germline ends. Germline CDR1 is MNHEY and CDR2 is SVGAGI. The CDR3 is 15 amino acids. CDR3 sequence: CASSRLGAGTETQYF. The CDR3 DNA is TGTGCCAGCAGCCGACTTGGGGCGGGAACTGAGACCCAGTACTTC.

With regard to this clone: Compared with germline, one end of the junction differs, possibly owing to a read error. V usage is TRBV11-1 and J usage is TRBJ2-7; 8 bases are shared with TRBD1. Per germline, CDR1 SGHAT and CDR2 FQDESV (reference sequence). The CDR3 is made up of 15 amino acids. CDR3: CASSFRQGFSNEQYF. The CDR3 region has the DNA TGTGCCAGCAGCTTTCGACAGGGGTTCTCCAACGAGCAGTACTTC.

The gene calls are TRBV6-5 and TRBJ2-1, with TRBD1 matching 7 bases. The V gene end was trimmed by 4 bases and the J gene end by 3 bases; junction bases not matched to a gene: 6. This CDR3 comprises 15 residues. The germline gives CDR1 MNHEY, CDR2 SVGAGI. The CDR3 reads CASSSQGSYYNEQFF. The DNA of the CDR3 is TGTGCCAGCAGTTCACAGGGGTCCTACTACAATGAGCAGTTCTTC.

V is TRBV16 and J is TRBJ1-1; 9 nucleotides line up with TRBD1. The CDR3 spans 14 residues. V gave up 2 bases and J gave up 4 bases; unmatched junction bases: 2. Germline V CDR1 and CDR2: KGHSY, FQNENV. CDR3 protein: CASSQRQGGTEAFF. CDR3 coding DNA: TGTGCCAGCAGCCAACGACAGGGGGGCACTGAAGCTTTCTTT. Full variable domain (remainder filled in from reference TRBV16 and TRBJ1-1): GEEVAQTPKHLVRGEGQKAKLYCAPIKGHSYVFWYQQVLKNEFKFLISFQNENVFDETGMPKERFSAKCLPNSPCSLEIQATKLEDSAVYFCASSQRQGGTEAFFGQGTRLTVV.